Each of the 18 T cell receptor beta chains below was sequenced from the same sample in a study of cytomegalovirus exposure and HLA in healthy donors. Use of 60 Vbeta and 13 Jbeta primers characterized the PCR. The table came from immunoSEQ multiplex PCR; TCRdb's copy has only in-frame clones and leaves some out. The table includes around 140,000 clones, approximately 82% detected once. The sequenced material came from PBMCs. The source is a woman aged 55-69 years in good health and CMV-seropositive.

V usage is TRBV5-6 and J usage is TRBJ2-5; possible D gene TRBD1, 5 bases. The CDR3 contains 14 residues. CDR1 is SGHDT, CDR2 YYEEEE, per germline. With 2 bases removed from V and 1 base from J, the gap between germline ends came to 9 bases. The CDR3 sequence is CASSFPDSQETQYF. The CDR3 DNA reads as TGTGCCAGCAGCTTTCCAGACAGCCAAGAGACCCAGTACTTC.

The chain links TRBV4-1 to TRBJ2-1; unclear D gene. The germline CDR1 and CDR2 sequences are MGHRA and YSYEKL. The CDR3 extends over 17 amino acids. V lost 0 bases, J lost 0 bases, and 12 bases lay in between. CDR3 sequence: CASSQDSWPSSYNEQFF. The CDR3, as DNA: TGCGCCAGCAGCCAAGATTCCTGGCCAAGCTCCTACAATGAGCAGTTCTTC.

The rearrangement uses TRBV30 and TRBJ1-4, with 9 bases aligning to TRBD1. Germline lookup yields CDR1 GTSNPN and CDR2 SVGIG (reference sequence). With V trimmed by 0 bases and J by 5 bases, 13 bases remained unmatched. This CDR3 spans 18 amino acids. The CDR3 DNA is TGTGCCTGGAGTGTAAAGGTGGGACAGGGACCGGTAAATGAAAAACTGTTTTTT. This sequence encodes CAWSVKVGQGPVNEKLFF.

The rearrangement uses TRBV9 and TRBJ2-5; a possible D gene is TRBD2 (6 bases). The CDR3 sequence is 14 residues long. Germline values: CDR1 SGDLS, CDR2 YYNGEE. The ends were cut back, 7 bases at V and 5 bases at J, with 18 bases in the middle. CDR3: CASSLGVSGETQYF. The CDR3, as DNA: TGTGCCAGCTCCCTCGGAGTGAGCGGGGAGACCCAGTACTTC.

In nucleotides, the CDR3 is TGTGCCAGCAGACTCCTAGCGGGACAAGTCTACGAGCAGTACTTC. Protein sequence: CASRLLAGQVYEQYF. This chain links TRBV6-1 with TRBJ2-7, with 9 bases identical to TRBD2. The V gene end was trimmed by 6 bases and the J gene end by 3 bases; junction bases not matched to a gene: 9. Germline assignment: CDR1 MNHNS and CDR2 SASEGT. This CDR3 has 15 amino acids.

V gene TRBV9 combines with J gene TRBJ2-5, with D possibly matching TRBD1 (5 bases). V lost 7 bases and J 1 base, leaving 29 bases between the germline ends. The CDR3 runs 19 residues. In germline, CDR1 is SGDLS, CDR2 YYNGEE. The CDR3 spells CASLLDSSPHIRAQETQYF. The CDR3 nucleotides are TGTGCCAGCCTCCTCGATTCTTCGCCTCATATCAGGGCCCAAGAGACCCAGTACTTC.

V usage is TRBV19 and J usage is TRBJ2-1, with 8 bases fitting TRBD1. V trimming: 4 bases; J trimming: 4 bases; junction bases outside the gene matches: 9. Looked up from germline, CDR1 is LNHDA and CDR2 is SQIVND (reference sequence). This CDR3 contains 16 residues. CDR3 DNA sequence: TGTGCCAGTAGTACAGGACAGGGCTCCATTTACAATGAGCAGTTCTTC. Translated: CASSTGQGSIYNEQFF.

The V and J genes are TRBV30 and TRBJ1-5; D is ambiguous. The CDR3 is 12 amino acids. Germline loops: CDR1 GTSNPN, CDR2 SVGIG (reference sequence). The ends were cut back, 3 bases at V and 5 bases at J, with 8 bases in the middle. CDR3 protein: CAWSDTHQPQHF. DNA for the CDR3: TGTGCCTGGAGCGACACCCATCAGCCCCAGCATTTT.

This rearrangement joins TRBV25-1 to TRBJ1-1; possibly TRBD1 for D (5 bases). V lost 5 bases and J 0 bases, leaving 13 bases between the germline ends. The CDR3 is made up of 15 amino acids. CDR1 and CDR2 from the germline V gene are MGHDK and SYGVNS. Here the CDR3 reads CASSSITGMNTEAFF. The CDR3, as DNA: TGTGCCAGCAGTAGTATTACAGGCATGAACACTGAAGCTTTCTTT.

The V and J genes are TRBV6-1 and TRBJ1-5, with D tentatively TRBD1 (6 bases). This CDR3 is 14 amino acids long. V gave up 4 bases and J gave up 1 base, with 8 bases separating them. Germline assignment: CDR1 MNHNS and CDR2 SASEGT. The CDR3 bases are TGTGCCAGCAGTGCCCAGGGGAGCAATCAGCCCCAGCATTTT. As protein: CASSAQGSNQPQHF.

The chain uses TRBV10-3 and TRBJ2-4, with 11 bases fitting TRBD2. This CDR3 region has 18 residues. Looked up from germline, CDR1 is ENHRY and CDR2 is SYGVKD. Losses at the gene ends were 4 bases for V and 2 bases for J; bases not matched to a gene: 10. This CDR3 reads CAISAMASGRSTKNIQYF. CDR3 DNA sequence: TGTGCCATCAGTGCGATGGCTAGCGGGAGGTCTACCAAAAACATTCAGTACTTC.

This rearrangement joins TRBV5-5 to TRBJ2-1; D is uncertain. This CDR3 is built from 12 residues. Germline loops: CDR1 SGHKS, CDR2 YYEKEE (reference sequence). V was shortened by 2 bases and J by 3 bases, with 3 bases between the two germline ends. This CDR3 reads CASSFIYNEQFF. The CDR3 bases are TGTGCCAGCAGCTTCATCTACAATGAGCAGTTCTTC.

V usage is TRBV11-3 and J usage is TRBJ1-1; D gene unclear. Deletions cut 7 bases from V and 1 base from J, with 10 bases between. Germline CDR1 is SGHNT and CDR2 is YENEEA. CDR3 size: 13 residues. As DNA, the CDR3 is TGTGCCAGCAAGTTAACAGAGAACACTGAAGCTTTCTTT. Amino acid sequence: CASKLTENTEAFF.

This chain joins TRBV2 and TRBJ2-2; TRBD1 is a possible D gene (6 bases). This CDR3 is built from 15 residues. Between the trimmed V and J ends, which lost 6 bases and 3 bases, there was a span of 14 bases. The germline CDR1 and CDR2 sequences are SNHLY and FYNNEI. The CDR3, as DNA: TGTGCCAGCAGACGCCAGGGGAGTGACACCGGGGAGCTGTTTTTT. As protein: CASRRQGSDTGELFF.

This clone was detected ten times or more. This sequence joins TRBV4-3 and TRBJ2-2; D gene unclear. Germline lookup yields CDR1 LGHNA and CDR2 YSLEER. The V and J ends lost 5 bases and 6 bases respectively, with 4 bases between them. The CDR3 has 11 amino acids. The CDR3 bases are TGCGCCAGCAGCTCTGCCGGGGAGCTGTTTTTT. Protein sequence: CASSSAGELFF.

The rearrangement uses TRBV4-3 and TRBJ2-5; 7 bases map to TRBD2. The CDR3 totals 13 residues. V shed 2 bases and J 4 bases; nucleotides not matched to a gene: 1. Germline V gene lookup returns CDR1 LGHNA and CDR2 YSLEER. CDR3: CASSQRLAETQYF. CDR3 DNA: TGCGCCAGCAGCCAACGACTAGCAGAGACCCAGTACTTC.

The genes are TRBV28 and TRBJ1-1, with D uncertain. Germline V lookup: CDR1 MDHEN, CDR2 SYDVKM. The V end lost 2 bases, the J end lost 0 bases, and 4 bases lay between the germline ends. This CDR3 is built from 13 residues. The CDR3, as DNA: TGTGCCAGCAGTTTAGCGATGAACACTGAAGCTTTCTTT. Translated, it gives CASSLAMNTEAFF.

In this sample, this clone turned up once. This chain links TRBV30 with TRBJ2-3; D might be TRBD1 (6 bases). The CDR3 runs to 14 residues. Per germline, CDR1 GTSNPN and CDR2 SVGIG (reference sequence). Trimming cost V 5 bases and J 5 bases, with 17 bases left between them. Here the CDR3 reads CAWARTAPGDTQYF. DNA of the CDR3: TGTGCCTGGGCCCGGACAGCCCCGGGAGATACGCAGTATTTT.